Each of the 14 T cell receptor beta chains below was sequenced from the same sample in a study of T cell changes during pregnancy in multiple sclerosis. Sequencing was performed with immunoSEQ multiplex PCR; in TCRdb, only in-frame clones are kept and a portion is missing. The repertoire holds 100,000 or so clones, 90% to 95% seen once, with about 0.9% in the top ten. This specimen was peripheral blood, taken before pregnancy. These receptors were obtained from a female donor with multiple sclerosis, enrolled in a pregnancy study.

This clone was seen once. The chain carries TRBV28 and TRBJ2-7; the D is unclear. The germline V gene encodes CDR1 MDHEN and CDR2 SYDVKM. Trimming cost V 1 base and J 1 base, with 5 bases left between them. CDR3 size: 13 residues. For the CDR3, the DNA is TGTGCCAGCAGTTTATCGAGTTCCTACGAGCAGTACTTC. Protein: CASSLSSSYEQYF. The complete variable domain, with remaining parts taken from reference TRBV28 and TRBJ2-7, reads DVKVTQSSRYLVKRTGEKVFLECVQDMDHENMFWYRQDPGLGLRLIYFSYDVKMKEKGDIPEGYSVSREKKERFSLILESASTNQTSMYLCASSLSSSYEQYFGPGTRLTVT.

In DNA, the CDR3 is TGTGCCAGTAGTATGGGGGACAGGGATGGAGAGACCCAGTACTTC. Amino acid sequence: CASSMGDRDGETQYF. The chain combines TRBV19 with TRBJ2-5; 9 bases match TRBD1. The CDR3 is 15 amino acids. Trimming removed 3 bases from V and 4 bases from J; junction bases left unmatched: 6. Germline-derived CDR1 and CDR2 are LNHDA and SQIVND (reference sequence). The entire variable domain, with the rest obtained from reference TRBV19 and TRBJ2-5, is as follows: DGGITQSPKYLFRKEGQNVTLSCEQNLNHDAMYWYRQDPGQGLRLIYYSQIVNDFQKGDIAEGYSVSREKKESFPLTVTSAQKNPTAFYLCASSMGDRDGETQYFGPGTRLLVL.

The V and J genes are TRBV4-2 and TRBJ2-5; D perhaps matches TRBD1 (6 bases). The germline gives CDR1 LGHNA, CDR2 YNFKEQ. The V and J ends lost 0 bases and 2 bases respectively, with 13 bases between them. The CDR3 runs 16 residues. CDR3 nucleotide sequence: TGTGCCAGCAGCCAAGATGAGGCAGGGGAACAAGAGACCCAGTACTTC. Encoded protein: CASSQDEAGEQETQYF.

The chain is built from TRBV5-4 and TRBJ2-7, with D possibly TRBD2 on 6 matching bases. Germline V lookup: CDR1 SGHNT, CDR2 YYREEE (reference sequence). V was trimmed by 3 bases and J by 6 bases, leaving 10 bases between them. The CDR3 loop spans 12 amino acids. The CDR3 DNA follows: TGTGCCAGCAGCTGGGGGGTCAGCGAGCAGTACTTC. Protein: CASSWGVSEQYF.

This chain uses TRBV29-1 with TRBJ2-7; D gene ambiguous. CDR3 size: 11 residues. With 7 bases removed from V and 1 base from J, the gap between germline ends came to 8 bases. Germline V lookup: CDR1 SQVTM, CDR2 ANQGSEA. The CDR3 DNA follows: TGCAGCGCGTCAACTTCCTACGAGCAGTACTTC. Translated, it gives CSASTSYEQYF.

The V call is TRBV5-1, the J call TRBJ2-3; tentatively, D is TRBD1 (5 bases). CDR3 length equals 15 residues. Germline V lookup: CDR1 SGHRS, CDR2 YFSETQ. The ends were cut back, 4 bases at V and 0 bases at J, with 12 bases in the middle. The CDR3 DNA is TGCGCCAGCAGCCAGGGCACTACTAGCACAGATACGCAGTATTTT. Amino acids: CASSQGTTSTDTQYF.

CDR3 bases: TGTGCCAGCAGCTTAGTCGGGACAGGGAGTACCGGGGAGCTGTTTTTT. Residues: CASSLVGTGSTGELFF. The rearrangement joins TRBV7-6 to TRBJ2-2; 9 positions agree with TRBD1. After removal of 1 base from V and 5 bases from J, the junction contained 5 bases not matched to a gene. The CDR3 runs 16 residues. Germline V gene lookup returns CDR1 SGHVS and CDR2 FNYEAQ.

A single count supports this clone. The CDR3 loop is CASSSGLDTEAFF. As DNA, the CDR3 is TGTGCCAGCAGCTCCGGACTTGACACTGAAGCTTTCTTT. The chain carries TRBV7-9 and TRBJ1-1, with D unclear. Germline CDR1 reads SEHNR; CDR2 reads FQNEAQ (reference sequence). The CDR3 sequence is 13 residues long. V shed 4 bases and J shed 3 bases, with 9 bases lying between them.

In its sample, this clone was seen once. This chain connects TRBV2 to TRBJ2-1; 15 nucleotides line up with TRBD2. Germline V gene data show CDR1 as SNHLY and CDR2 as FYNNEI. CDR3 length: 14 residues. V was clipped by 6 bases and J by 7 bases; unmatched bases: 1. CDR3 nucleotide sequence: TGTGCCAGCAGCGGGACTAGCGGGAGGAATGAGCAGTTCTTC. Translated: CASSGTSGRNEQFF. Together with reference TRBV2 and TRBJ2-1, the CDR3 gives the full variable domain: EPEVTQTPSHQVTQMGQEVILRCVPISNHLYFYWYRQILGQKVEFLVSFYNNEISEKSEIFDDQFSVERPDGSNFTLKIRSTKLEDSAMYFCASSGTSGRNEQFFGPGTRLTVL.

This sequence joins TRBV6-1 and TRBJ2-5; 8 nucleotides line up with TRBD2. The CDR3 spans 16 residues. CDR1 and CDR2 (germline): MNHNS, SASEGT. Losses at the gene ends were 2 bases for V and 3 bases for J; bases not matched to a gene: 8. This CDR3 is CASSELSGSGEETQYF. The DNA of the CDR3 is TGTGCCAGCAGTGAACTCAGCGGGAGCGGAGAAGAGACCCAGTACTTC.

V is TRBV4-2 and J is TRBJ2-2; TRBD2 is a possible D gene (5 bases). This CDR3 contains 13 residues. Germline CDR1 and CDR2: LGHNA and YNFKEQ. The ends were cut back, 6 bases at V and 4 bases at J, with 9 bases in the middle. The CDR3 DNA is TGTGCCAGCAGAGAGGACTCCACCGGGGAGCTGTTTTTT. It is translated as CASREDSTGELFF.

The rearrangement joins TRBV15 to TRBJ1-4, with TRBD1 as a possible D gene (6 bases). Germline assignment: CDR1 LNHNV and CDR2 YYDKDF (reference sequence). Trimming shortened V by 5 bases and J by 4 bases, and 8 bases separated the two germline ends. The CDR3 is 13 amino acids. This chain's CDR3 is CATSQGGNEKLFF. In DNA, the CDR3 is TGTGCCACCAGCCAAGGGGGTAATGAAAAACTGTTTTTT.

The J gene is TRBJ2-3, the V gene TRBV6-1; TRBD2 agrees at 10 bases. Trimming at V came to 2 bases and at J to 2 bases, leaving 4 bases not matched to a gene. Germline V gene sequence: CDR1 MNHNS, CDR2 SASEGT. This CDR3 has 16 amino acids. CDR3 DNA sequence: TGTGCCAGCAGTGAACTAGCGGGAGATAACACAGATACGCAGTATTTT. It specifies CASSELAGDNTDTQYF.

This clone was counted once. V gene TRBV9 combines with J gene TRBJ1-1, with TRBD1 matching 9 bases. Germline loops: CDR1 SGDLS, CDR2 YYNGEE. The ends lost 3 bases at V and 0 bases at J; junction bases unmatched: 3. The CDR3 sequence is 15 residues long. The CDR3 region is CASSARDRVNTEAFF. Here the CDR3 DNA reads TGTGCCAGCAGCGCAAGGGACAGGGTGAACACTGAAGCTTTCTTT.